Presented here are 13 T cell receptor beta chains from one specimen sequenced in a study of blood T cell repertoires in COVID-19. Measured with immunoSEQ multiplex PCR; TCRdb has only the in-frame clones, and not every one. Counted here are just under 350,000 clones, around nine tenths occurring once; the ten biggest clones make up 5.5% to 7.5%. The sequenced material came from peripheral blood. The receptor source for this set is a woman in her 70s with COVID-19, enrolled during active disease.

The chain uses TRBV18 and TRBJ1-1; 12 nucleotides match TRBD1. V shed 5 bases, J shed 3 bases, and the junction held 13 bases outside the gene matches. The CDR3 length is 18 residues. Germline CDR1 is KGHSH and CDR2 is LQKENI. This CDR3 is CASSSTPGQGASDTEAFF. The DNA of the CDR3 is TGTGCCAGCTCAAGCACGCCGGGACAGGGGGCGTCGGACACTGAAGCTTTCTTT.

The chain recombines TRBV7-2 with TRBJ2-3, with D maybe TRBD1 (6 bases). The germline V and J ends were trimmed by 0 bases and 3 bases, with 16 bases remaining between them. The CDR3 has 17 amino acids. CDR1 is SGHTA and CDR2 is FQGNSA in the germline V gene. In nucleotides, the CDR3 is TGTGCCAGCAGCTTAGCATTAACAGGGCGGCGGACAGATACGCAGTATTTT. Translated: CASSLALTGRRTDTQYF.

The chain couples TRBV7-9 to TRBJ1-5; the D gene is possibly TRBD1 (5 bases). The CDR3 has 13 amino acids. With 1 base removed from V and 7 bases from J, the gap between germline ends came to 8 bases. Germline V lookup: CDR1 SEHNR, CDR2 FQNEAQ (reference sequence). The CDR3 spells CASSLGDSQPQHF. The DNA of the CDR3 is TGTGCCAGCAGCTTAGGCGACAGCCAGCCCCAGCATTTT.

This clone was picked up one time. The chain carries TRBV6-5 and TRBJ2-5, with TRBD2 identical over 10 bases. The germline V gene has CDR1 MNHEY and CDR2 SVGAGI. After removal of 6 bases from V and 2 bases from J, the junction contained 6 bases not matched to a gene. The CDR3 has 15 amino acids. CDR3 protein: CASRRVAGGQETQYF. As DNA, the CDR3 is TGTGCCAGCAGGAGGGTAGCGGGGGGTCAAGAGACCCAGTACTTC.

The chain recombines TRBV24-1 with TRBJ2-3, with D possibly matching TRBD2 (5 bases). From germline, CDR1 is KGHDR and CDR2 SFDVKD. Trimming left V 0 bases short and J 7 bases short, with 13 bases between. The CDR3 covers 15 residues. CDR3: CATSDLRGEGYTQYF. CDR3 nucleotide sequence: TGTGCCACCAGTGATTTGAGAGGAGAGGGTTATACGCAGTATTTT.

In nucleotides, the CDR3 is TGTGCCAGCAGTGAGCGGGGGGAGACCCAGTACTTC. Translation: CASSERGETQYF. The chain has TRBV28 and TRBJ2-5; 8 bases fit TRBD2. The junction had 1 base not matched to a gene; V was cut back by 5 bases and J by 5 bases. CDR3 size: 12 residues. In germline, CDR1 is MDHEN, CDR2 SYDVKM.

Written as DNA, the CDR3 is TGCGCCAGCAGCGACGCGGCCGGTGGCTACACCTTC. This codes for CASSDAAGGYTF. J is TRBJ1-2 and V is TRBV4-1; D is unresolved. The CDR3 is 12 amino acids. Trimming left V 5 bases short and J 7 bases short, with 11 bases between. Germline V gene data show CDR1 as MGHRA and CDR2 as YSYEKL.

The chain recombines TRBV5-1 with TRBJ1-5, with 9 bases lining up with TRBD1. The germline gives CDR1 SGHRS, CDR2 YFSETQ. The CDR3 is 14 amino acids. With V trimmed by 4 bases and J by 7 bases, 6 bases remained unmatched. The CDR3 DNA reads TGCGCCAGCAGCGAGGACAGGGGTCTACAGCCCCAGCATTTT. Its protein is CASSEDRGLQPQHF.

The V and J genes are TRBV6-5 and TRBJ1-1; the match to TRBD1 covers 8 bases. Germline-derived CDR1 and CDR2 are MNHEY and SVGAGI. The CDR3 sequence is 15 residues long. V lost 3 bases and J lost 4; bases outside the gene matches: 7. The CDR3 DNA follows: TGTGCCAGCAGTTATGACTGGGACAGGAGCACTGAAGCTTTCTTT. Its translation: CASSYDWDRSTEAFF.

This clone was seen a handful of times. The chain has TRBV7-2 and TRBJ2-1; TRBD2 matches 9 bases. The germline CDR1 and CDR2 sequences are SGHTA and FQGNSA. The CDR3 sequence is 17 residues long. V shed 1 base, J shed 0 bases, and the junction held 4 bases outside the gene matches. The CDR3 reads CASSLDASGVSYNEQFF. The CDR3 coding sequence is TGTGCCAGCAGCTTAGACGCTAGCGGGGTCTCCTACAATGAGCAGTTCTTC.

J is TRBJ2-2 and V is TRBV11-2, with 10 bases matching TRBD2. Germline-derived CDR1 and CDR2 are SGHAT and FQNNGV. The junction had 6 bases not matched to a gene; V was cut back by 4 bases and J by 7 bases. The CDR3 extends over 15 amino acids. CDR3 sequence reads: CASSSKAGGIGELFF. The CDR3, as DNA: TGTGCCAGCAGCTCTAAAGCGGGGGGGATCGGGGAGCTGTTTTTT.

The chain uses TRBV4-1 and TRBJ2-6, with D possibly matching TRBD1 (5 bases). The CDR3 has 15 residues. Looked up from germline, CDR1 is MGHRA and CDR2 is YSYEKL. V dropped 4 bases and J dropped 3 bases, with 10 bases sitting between them. The CDR3 DNA reads TGCGCCAGCAGCCTCCTCAGGGTTGGGGCCAACGTCCTGACTTTC. Its translation: CASSLLRVGANVLTF.

This sequence joins TRBV28 and TRBJ1-1, with D possibly TRBD1 on 6 matching bases. Germline V gene lookup returns CDR1 MDHEN and CDR2 SYDVKM. CDR3 size: 15 residues. With 3 bases removed from V and 3 bases from J, the gap between germline ends came to 14 bases. In DNA form, the CDR3 reads TGTGCCAGCAGTTTCACAGGGTTAAGTCACACTGAAGCTTTCTTT. Its translation: CASSFTGLSHTEAFF.